Described below is a single T cell receptor beta chain sequence and its context. The target antigen is unknown. The sample is drawn from a study of cytomegalovirus exposure and HLA in healthy donors. General observations from the study: Presence/absence results assume similar sequencing depth per donor, which may not hold.

The V and J ends lost 6 bases and 1 base respectively, with 15 bases between them. Germline V CDR1 and CDR2: MGHRA, YSYEKL. The CDR3 has 16 amino acids. This PCR relied on a set of 60 Vbeta primers and 13 Jbeta primers. Method: immunoSEQ multiplex PCR; TCRdb's copy keeps in-frame clones and lacks some. This sample carries about 52,000 clones, roughly 53% of them seen once, and the ten largest clones take 10% to 15%. The TCR sequence derives from a human donor in good health. This sequence joins TRBV4-1 and TRBJ1-4; maybe TRBD1 (6 bases). The sequenced sample was PBMCs. The chain's CDR3 is CASRIGQSGTNEKLFF. The CDR3 DNA sequence: TGCGCCAGCAGGATTGGACAGTCAGGAACTAATGAAAAACTGTTTTTT.